A single sample is the source of the 23 T cell receptor beta chains below, sequenced in a study of T cells after yellow fever vaccination. TCRdb used MiXCR to reprocess the 5' RACE reads, holding one entry per CDR3 protein. This table has hundreds of thousands of distinct CDR3 sequences, around an eighth appearing once. This sample comprised CD4+ T cells sorted from PBMCs, obtained 15 days after the yellow fever booster vaccination. The source is a man younger than 35 who received the YFV17D yellow fever vaccine.

The rearrangement links TRBV10-3 to TRBJ1-2; the match to TRBD1 covers 11 bases. V lost 4 bases, J lost 4 bases, and 5 bases stayed unmatched. The CDR3 spans 15 residues. The germline V gene encodes CDR1 ENHRY and CDR2 SYGVKD. CDR3 residues: CAISGTGGLSYGYTF. CDR3 nucleotides: TGTGCCATCAGTGGGACAGGGGGCCTCAGCTATGGCTACACCTTC.

The J gene is TRBJ1-5, the V gene TRBV6-1; no reliable D call. The germline V and J ends were trimmed by 6 bases and 7 bases, with 13 bases remaining between them. This CDR3 has 13 residues. The germline gives CDR1 MNHNS, CDR2 SASEGT. This CDR3 reads CASRTSSRQPQHF. The CDR3 DNA reads as TGTGCCAGCAGGACTAGTTCGCGGCAGCCCCAGCATTTT.

The J gene is TRBJ1-6, the V gene TRBV5-1; no clear D gene. Trimming pared 0 bases from V and 8 bases from J, leaving 6 bases between. The CDR3 is made up of 13 amino acids. The germline V gene has CDR1 SGHRS and CDR2 YFSETQ. CDR3 nucleotides: TGCGCCAGCAGCTTGGGGAGGGATTCACCCCTCCACTTT. It yields the protein CASSLGRDSPLHF.

This clonotype was counted a few times. The rearrangement joins TRBV10-3 to TRBJ2-7; 10 nucleotides match TRBD1. Germline values: CDR1 ENHRY, CDR2 SYGVKD. The CDR3 runs 14 residues. V lost 5 bases and J lost 3; bases outside the gene matches: 4. CDR3 sequence (DNA): TGTGCCATCAGTTCCGGGACAGGGGTCTACGAGCAGTACTTC. It codes for CAISSGTGVYEQYF.

In its sample, this clonotype was seen many times. The chain joins TRBV18 to TRBJ2-3, with 13 bases that match TRBD2. The ends lost 8 bases at V and 3 bases at J; junction bases unmatched: 2. Germline V gene lookup returns CDR1 KGHSH and CDR2 LQKENI. The CDR3 is 14 amino acids. The CDR3 region is CASTGLAGTDTQYF. Here the CDR3 DNA reads TGTGCCAGCACGGGACTAGCGGGGACAGATACGCAGTATTTT.

The chain links TRBV7-9 to TRBJ1-4; 7 bases match TRBD1. The CDR3 runs to 14 residues. The junction had 8 bases not matched to a gene; V was cut back by 5 bases and J by 8 bases. CDR1 SEHNR and CDR2 FQNEAQ come from the germline V gene (reference sequence). CDR3 sequence (DNA): TGTGCCAGCAGCCCAAATACAGGGGCGGAAAAACTGTTTTTT. Amino acid sequence: CASSPNTGAEKLFF.

V gene TRBV12-3 or TRBV12-4 combines with J gene TRBJ1-1; D remains ambiguous. The CDR3 extends over 16 amino acids. Deletions cut 2 bases from V and 2 bases from J, with 15 bases between. The CDR3 sequence: CASSLRIVGINTEAFF. CDR3 sequence (DNA): TGTGCCAGCAGTTTAAGGATCGTGGGGATTAACACTGAAGCTTTCTTT.

V gene TRBV5-1 combines with J gene TRBJ2-7; D gene uncertain. CDR3 length: 14 amino acids. Germline loops: CDR1 SGHRS, CDR2 YFSETQ. Trimming removed 4 bases at V and 3 bases at J, with 14 bases between. The CDR3 nucleotides read TGCGCCAGCAGCCCCGCGGTTGGGGACTACGAGCAGTACGTC. This encodes CASSPAVGDYEQYV.

This clonotype was picked up a small number of times. The chain uses TRBV5-1 and TRBJ1-4; 8 bases agree with TRBD1. CDR1 and CDR2 from the germline V gene are SGHRS and YFSETQ. This CDR3 has 16 residues. Losses at the gene ends were 2 bases for V and 7 bases for J; bases not matched to a gene: 10. CDR3 sequence reads: CASSLPRGHLREKLFF. DNA of the CDR3: TGCGCCAGCAGCTTACCCAGGGGGCATTTACGTGAAAAACTGTTTTTT.

This clonotype was detected only a few times. The chain couples TRBV20-1 to TRBJ2-1; tentatively, D is TRBD2 (5 bases). The CDR3 totals 16 residues. V was shortened by 2 bases and J by 3 bases, with 17 bases between the two germline ends. The V gene's germline CDR1 is DFQATT and CDR2 SNEGSKA (reference sequence). For the CDR3, the DNA is TGCAGTGCTAGAACTTTAGACTCCCGGGACTACAATGAGCAGTTCTTC. Its protein is CSARTLDSRDYNEQFF.

A few counts support this clonotype. The DNA for the CDR3 is TGTGCCAGCAGCCACCGATCACCAGCGGAGACCCAGTACTTC. It translates to CASSHRSPAETQYF. V and J are TRBV7-9 and TRBJ2-5, with D unclear. The CDR3 covers 14 residues. Trimming took off 5 bases at V and 5 bases at J, with 15 bases between the two ends. CDR1 is SEHNR, CDR2 FQNEAQ, per germline (reference sequence). Full variable domain (rest looked up from reference TRBV7-9 and TRBJ2-5): DTGVSQNPRHKITKRGQNVTFRCDPISEHNRLYWYRQTLGQGPEFLTYFQNEAQLEKSRLLSDRFSAERPKGSFSTLEIQRTEQGDSAMYLCASSHRSPAETQYFGPGTRLLVL.

In this sample, this clonotype turned up a few times. The rearrangement uses TRBV18 and TRBJ2-1; D is undetermined. Germline assignment: CDR1 KGHSH and CDR2 LQKENI. The CDR3 contains 13 residues. The V end lost 2 bases, the J end lost 4 bases, and 6 bases lay between the germline ends. CDR3: CASSPIQYNEQFF. The DNA for the CDR3 is TGTGCCAGCTCACCAATACAGTACAATGAGCAGTTCTTC.

V gene TRBV3-1 combines with J gene TRBJ2-3; unclear D gene. Looked up from germline, CDR1 is LGHDT and CDR2 is YNNKEL (reference sequence). The CDR3 loop spans 14 amino acids. With 3 bases removed from V and 2 bases from J, the gap between germline ends came to 9 bases. CDR3 nucleotide sequence: TGTGCCAGCAGCCAGGGAATAATCACAGATACGCAGTATTTT. Translating gives CASSQGIITDTQYF.

There are a few counts of this clonotype. This chain connects TRBV7-9 to TRBJ1-1; D remains unclear. The CDR3 totals 14 residues. CDR1 is SEHNR and CDR2 is FQNEAQ in the germline V gene (reference sequence). The V end lost 5 bases, the J end lost 0 bases, and 10 bases lay between the germline ends. In DNA form, the CDR3 reads TGTGCCAGCAGCCCTCGTAGGGTGAACACTGAAGCTTTCTTT. Encoded protein: CASSPRRVNTEAFF.

The CDR3 sequence: CASTGVAGSTEAFF. The CDR3, as DNA: TGTGCCAGCACAGGAGTGGCAGGGTCCACTGAAGCTTTCTTT. This chain joins TRBV7-9 and TRBJ1-1; maybe TRBD1 (5 bases). V was clipped by 7 bases and J by 4 bases, with 16 bases between them. The CDR3 runs to 14 residues. CDR1 SEHNR and CDR2 FQNEAQ come from the germline V gene (reference sequence).

The chain joins TRBV4-1 to TRBJ2-5, with D possibly being TRBD2 (7 bases). Germline CDR1 MGHRA, CDR2 YSYEKL. CDR3 length equals 16 residues. The V end lost 4 bases, the J end lost 1 base, and 16 bases lay between the germline ends. The CDR3 sequence: CASSLLGGAAQETQYF. For the CDR3, the DNA is TGCGCCAGCAGCCTCCTGGGGGGGGCCGCCCAAGAGACCCAGTACTTC.

The V gene is TRBV6-2 or TRBV6-3, the J gene TRBJ2-1, with 8 bases matching TRBD2. The CDR3 contains 17 residues. Germline V gene lookup returns CDR1 MNHEY and CDR2 SVGEGT. The ends lost 7 bases at V and 5 bases at J; junction bases unmatched: 16. CDR3 sequence (DNA): TGTGCCAGCACCACGACCCGCGGGGGGAAAGGGCACAATGAGCAGTTCTTC. Amino acids: CASTTTRGGKGHNEQFF.

The J gene is TRBJ2-3, the V gene TRBV7-9; D perhaps matches TRBD1 (7 bases). The ends were cut back, 7 bases at V and 5 bases at J, with 13 bases in the middle. Germline loops: CDR1 SEHNR, CDR2 FQNEAQ (reference sequence). The CDR3 runs 13 residues. Here the CDR3 reads CASMEGAGDTQYF. CDR3 DNA sequence: TGTGCCAGCATGGAGGGGGCCGGAGATACGCAGTATTTT.

This rearrangement joins TRBV10-3 to TRBJ1-1; possibly TRBD1 for D (6 bases). The CDR3 has 17 residues. CDR1 and CDR2 from the germline V gene are ENHRY and SYGVKD. V lost 7 bases and J lost 1, with 22 bases in between. The CDR3 loop is CAITRDTHPVSNTEAFF. CDR3 DNA sequence: TGTGCCATCACTCGGGACACTCACCCTGTATCGAACACTGAAGCTTTCTTT.

This clonotype was found a few times. V usage is TRBV7-9 and J usage is TRBJ2-1, with D possibly matching TRBD2 (7 bases). Trimming pared 5 bases from V and 10 bases from J, leaving 18 bases between. This CDR3 is built from 14 residues. Germline CDR1 and CDR2: SEHNR and FQNEAQ (reference sequence). The CDR3 nucleotides read TGTGCCAGCAGCAGGGGGGGGCAGCCTCGGGAGCAGTTCTTC. Translating gives CASSRGGQPREQFF.

This clonotype was counted a few times. The chain is built from TRBV3-1 and TRBJ1-2; D gene ambiguous. This CDR3 is built from 14 residues. Germline V gene lookup returns CDR1 LGHDT and CDR2 YNNKEL (reference sequence). V gave up 0 bases and J gave up 7 bases, with 12 bases separating them. The CDR3 coding sequence is TGTGCCAGCAGCCAAGATGCATTCGTCCGTGGCTACACCTTC. It yields the protein CASSQDAFVRGYTF. The variable domain in full, with the rest retrieved from reference TRBV3-1 and TRBJ1-2, is DTAVSQTPKYLVTQMGNDKSIKCEQNLGHDTMYWYKQDSKKFLKIMFSYNNKELIINETVPNRFSPKSPDKAHLNLHINSLELGDSAVYFCASSQDAFVRGYTFGSGTRLTVV.

The chain recombines TRBV6-2 or TRBV6-3 with TRBJ2-7; D remains unclear. With 6 bases removed from V and 3 bases from J, the gap between germline ends came to 15 bases. CDR3 length equals 14 residues. From germline, CDR1 is MNHEY and CDR2 SVGEGT. The CDR3 here is CASRMTWINYEQYF. The CDR3 region has the DNA TGTGCCAGCAGAATGACGTGGATTAACTACGAGCAGTACTTC.

This clonotype was recorded many times. The V call is TRBV10-3, the J call TRBJ2-5; unclear D gene. In germline, CDR1 is ENHRY, CDR2 SYGVKD. Trimming took off 3 bases at V and 8 bases at J, with 7 bases between the two ends. CDR3 size: 11 residues. CDR3 amino acids: CAISDGLTQYF. In DNA, the CDR3 is TGTGCCATCAGTGATGGGTTAACCCAGTACTTC.